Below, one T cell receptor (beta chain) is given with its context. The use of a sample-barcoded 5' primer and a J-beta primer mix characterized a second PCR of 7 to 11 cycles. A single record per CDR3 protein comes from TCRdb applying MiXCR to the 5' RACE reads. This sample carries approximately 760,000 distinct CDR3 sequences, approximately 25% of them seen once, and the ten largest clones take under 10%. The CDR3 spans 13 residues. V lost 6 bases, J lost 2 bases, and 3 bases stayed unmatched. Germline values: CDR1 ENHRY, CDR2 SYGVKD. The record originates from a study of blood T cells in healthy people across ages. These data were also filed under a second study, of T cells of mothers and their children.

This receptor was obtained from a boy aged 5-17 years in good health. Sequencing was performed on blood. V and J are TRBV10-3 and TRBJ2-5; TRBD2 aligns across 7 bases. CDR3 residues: CAISPGGQETQYF. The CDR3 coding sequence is TGTGCCATCAGCCCGGGGGGACAAGAGACCCAGTACTTC.